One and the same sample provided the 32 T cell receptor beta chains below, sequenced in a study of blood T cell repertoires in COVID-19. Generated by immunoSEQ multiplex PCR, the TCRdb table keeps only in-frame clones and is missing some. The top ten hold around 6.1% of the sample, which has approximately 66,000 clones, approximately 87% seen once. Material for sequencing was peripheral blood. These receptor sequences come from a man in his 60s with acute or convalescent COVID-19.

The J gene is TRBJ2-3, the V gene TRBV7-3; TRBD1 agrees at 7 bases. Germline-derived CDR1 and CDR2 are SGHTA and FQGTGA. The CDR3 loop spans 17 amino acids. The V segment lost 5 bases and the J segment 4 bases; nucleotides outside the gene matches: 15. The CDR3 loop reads CASSLGHRGSYADTQYF. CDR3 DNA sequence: TGTGCCAGCAGCCTAGGGCACAGGGGAAGTTACGCAGATACGCAGTATTTT.

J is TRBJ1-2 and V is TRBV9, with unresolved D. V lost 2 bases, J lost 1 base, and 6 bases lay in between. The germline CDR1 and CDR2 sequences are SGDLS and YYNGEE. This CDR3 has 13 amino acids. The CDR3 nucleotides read TGTGCCAGCAGCGTTACGGGTAACTATGGCTACACCTTC. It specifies CASSVTGNYGYTF.

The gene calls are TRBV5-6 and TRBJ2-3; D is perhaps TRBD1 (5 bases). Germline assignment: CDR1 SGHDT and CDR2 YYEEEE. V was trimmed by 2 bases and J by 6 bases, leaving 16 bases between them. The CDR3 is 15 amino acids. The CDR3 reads CASSFRQTSHDTQYF. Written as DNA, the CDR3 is TGTGCCAGCAGCTTCAGACAGACCTCACATGATACGCAGTATTTT.

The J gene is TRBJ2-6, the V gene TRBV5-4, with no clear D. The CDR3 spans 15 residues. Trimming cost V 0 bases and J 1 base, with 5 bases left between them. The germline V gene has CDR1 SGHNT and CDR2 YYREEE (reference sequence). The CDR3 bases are TGTGCCAGCAGCTTGGACGGTTCTGGGGCCAACGTCCTGACTTTC. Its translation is CASSLDGSGANVLTF.

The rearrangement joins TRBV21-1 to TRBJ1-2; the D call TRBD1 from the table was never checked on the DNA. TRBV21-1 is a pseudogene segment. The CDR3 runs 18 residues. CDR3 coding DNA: TGTGCCAGCAGCCTAAATCGGCTTCCGGTTCAGGTGTTCTATGGCTACACCTTC. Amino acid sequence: CASSLNRLPVQVFYGYTF.

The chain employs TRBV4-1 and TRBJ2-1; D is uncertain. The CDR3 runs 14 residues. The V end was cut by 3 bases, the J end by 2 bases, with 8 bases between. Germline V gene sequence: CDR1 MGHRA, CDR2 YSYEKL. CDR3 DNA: TGCGCCAGCAGCCACAGATTTACCTACAATGAGCAGTTCTTC. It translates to CASSHRFTYNEQFF.

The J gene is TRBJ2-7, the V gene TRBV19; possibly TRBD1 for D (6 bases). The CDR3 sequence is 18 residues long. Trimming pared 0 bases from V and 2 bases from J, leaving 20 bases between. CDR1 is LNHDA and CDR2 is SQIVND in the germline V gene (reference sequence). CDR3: CASSIDVTRGLTPYEQYF. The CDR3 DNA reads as TGTGCCAGTAGTATAGACGTTACCAGGGGATTGACACCCTACGAGCAGTACTTC.

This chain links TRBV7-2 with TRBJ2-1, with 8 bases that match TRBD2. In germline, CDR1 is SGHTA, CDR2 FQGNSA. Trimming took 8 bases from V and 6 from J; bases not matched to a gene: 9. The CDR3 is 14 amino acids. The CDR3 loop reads CASQPGGAGNEQFF. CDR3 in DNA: TGTGCCAGCCAACCCGGGGGGGCAGGCAATGAGCAGTTCTTC. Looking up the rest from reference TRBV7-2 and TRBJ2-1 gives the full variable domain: GAGVSQSPSNKVTEKGKDVELRCDPISGHTALYWYRQSLGQGLEFLIYFQGNSAPDKSGLPSDRFSAERTGGSVSTLTIQRTQQEDSAVYLCASQPGGAGNEQFFGPGTRLTVL.

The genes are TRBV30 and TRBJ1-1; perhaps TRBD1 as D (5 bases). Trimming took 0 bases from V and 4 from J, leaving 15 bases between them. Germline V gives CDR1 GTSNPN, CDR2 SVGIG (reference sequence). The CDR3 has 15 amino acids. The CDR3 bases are TGTGCCTGGAGTGTACTCCAGGGTAGGGGCACTGAAGCTTTCTTT. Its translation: CAWSVLQGRGTEAFF. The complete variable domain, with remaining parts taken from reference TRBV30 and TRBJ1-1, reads SQTIHQWPATLVQPVGSPLSLECTVEGTSNPNLYWYRQAAGRGLQLLFYSVGIGQISSEVPQNLSASRPQDRQFILSSKKLLLSDSGFYLCAWSVLQGRGTEAFFGQGTRLTVV.

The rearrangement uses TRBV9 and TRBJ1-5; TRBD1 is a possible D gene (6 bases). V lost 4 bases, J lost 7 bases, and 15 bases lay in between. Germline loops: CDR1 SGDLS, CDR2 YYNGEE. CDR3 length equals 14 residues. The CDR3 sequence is CASSPKGGSQPQHF. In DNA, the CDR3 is TGTGCCAGCAGCCCCAAGGGGGGGAGCCAGCCCCAGCATTTT.

DNA of the CDR3: TGCAGCGTTGAGGGACAGGGGGTGCGGGAGCAGTTCTTC. Protein: CSVEGQGVREQFF. The chain joins TRBV29-1 to TRBJ2-1; the match to TRBD1 covers 11 bases. CDR3 length equals 13 residues. Germline-derived CDR1 and CDR2 are SQVTM and ANQGSEA. The V gene end was trimmed by 3 bases and the J gene end by 10 bases; junction bases not matched to a gene: 5.

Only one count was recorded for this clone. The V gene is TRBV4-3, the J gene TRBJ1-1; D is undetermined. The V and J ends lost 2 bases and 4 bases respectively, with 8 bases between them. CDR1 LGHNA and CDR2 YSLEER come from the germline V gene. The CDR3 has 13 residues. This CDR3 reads CASSQLQSTEAFF. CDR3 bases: TGCGCCAGCAGCCAACTACAGAGCACTGAAGCTTTCTTT.

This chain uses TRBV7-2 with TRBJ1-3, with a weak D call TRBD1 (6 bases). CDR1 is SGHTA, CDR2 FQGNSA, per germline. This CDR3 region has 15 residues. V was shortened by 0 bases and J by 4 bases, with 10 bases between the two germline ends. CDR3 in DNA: TGTGCCAGCAGCTTAGCGTCCGGACAGGGAAACACCATATATTTT. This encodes CASSLASGQGNTIYF.

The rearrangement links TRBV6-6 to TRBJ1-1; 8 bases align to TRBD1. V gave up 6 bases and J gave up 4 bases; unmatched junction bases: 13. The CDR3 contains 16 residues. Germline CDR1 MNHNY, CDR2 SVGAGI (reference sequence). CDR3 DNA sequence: TGTGCCAGCAGATACCACATTCAGGGGGCGGCCACTGAAGCTTTCTTT. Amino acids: CASRYHIQGAATEAFF.

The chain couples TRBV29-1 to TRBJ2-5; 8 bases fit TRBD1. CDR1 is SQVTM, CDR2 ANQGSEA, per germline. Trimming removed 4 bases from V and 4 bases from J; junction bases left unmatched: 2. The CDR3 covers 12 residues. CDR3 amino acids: CSVGQGRETQYF. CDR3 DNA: TGCAGCGTTGGACAGGGGAGAGAGACCCAGTACTTC.

CDR3 residues: CASSFNDGDEQYF. The CDR3 region has the DNA TGTGCCAGCAGCTTTAACGACGGGGACGAGCAGTACTTC. The V and J genes are TRBV11-3 and TRBJ2-7; tentative D call: TRBD2 (5 bases). The CDR3 sequence is 13 residues long. CDR1 is SGHNT, CDR2 YENEEA, per germline. V lost 3 bases and J lost 5, with 11 bases in between.

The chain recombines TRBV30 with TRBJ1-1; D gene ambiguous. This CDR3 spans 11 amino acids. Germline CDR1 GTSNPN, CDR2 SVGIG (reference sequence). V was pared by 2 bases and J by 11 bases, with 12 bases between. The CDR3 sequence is CAWSHMRGAFF. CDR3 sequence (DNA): TGTGCCTGGAGTCATATGCGGGGTGCTTTCTTT.

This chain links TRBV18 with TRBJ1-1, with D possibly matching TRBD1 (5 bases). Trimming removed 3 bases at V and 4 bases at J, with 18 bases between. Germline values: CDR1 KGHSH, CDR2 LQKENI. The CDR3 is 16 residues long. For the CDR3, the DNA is TGTGCCAGCTCACCGCTACAGGCAGGTTCTCTCACTGAAGCTTTCTTT. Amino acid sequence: CASSPLQAGSLTEAFF.

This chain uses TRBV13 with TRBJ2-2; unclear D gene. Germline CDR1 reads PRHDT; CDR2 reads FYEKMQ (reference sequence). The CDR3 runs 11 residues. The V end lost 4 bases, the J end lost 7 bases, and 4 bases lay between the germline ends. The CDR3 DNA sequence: TGTGCCAGCAGCTCTATCGGGGAGCTGTTTTTT. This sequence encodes CASSSIGELFF.

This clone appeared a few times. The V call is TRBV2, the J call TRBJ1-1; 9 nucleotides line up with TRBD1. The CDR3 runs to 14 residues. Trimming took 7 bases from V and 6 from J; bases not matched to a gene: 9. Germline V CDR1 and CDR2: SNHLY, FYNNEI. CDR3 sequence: CASTGTGGLPEAFF. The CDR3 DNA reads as TGTGCCAGCACCGGAACAGGGGGCTTGCCTGAAGCTTTCTTT.

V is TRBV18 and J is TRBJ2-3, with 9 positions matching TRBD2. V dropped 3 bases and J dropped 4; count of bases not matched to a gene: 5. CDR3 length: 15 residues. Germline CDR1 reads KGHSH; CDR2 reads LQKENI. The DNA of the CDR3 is TGTGCCAGCTCACCGCCTAGCGGGGTCTCAGATACGCAGTATTTT. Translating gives CASSPPSGVSDTQYF. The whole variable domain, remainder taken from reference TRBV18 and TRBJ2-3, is NAGVMQNPRHLVRRRGQEARLRCSPMKGHSHVYWYRQLPEEGLKFMVYLQKENIIDESGMPKERFSAEFPKEGPSILRIQQVVRGDSAAYFCASSPPSGVSDTQYFGPGTRLTVL.

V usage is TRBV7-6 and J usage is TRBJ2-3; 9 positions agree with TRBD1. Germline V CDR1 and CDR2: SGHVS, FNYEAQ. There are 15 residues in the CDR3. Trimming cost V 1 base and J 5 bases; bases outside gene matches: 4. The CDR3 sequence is CASSLGTGAGDTQYF. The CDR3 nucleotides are TGTGCCAGCAGCTTAGGGACAGGGGCGGGAGATACGCAGTATTTT.

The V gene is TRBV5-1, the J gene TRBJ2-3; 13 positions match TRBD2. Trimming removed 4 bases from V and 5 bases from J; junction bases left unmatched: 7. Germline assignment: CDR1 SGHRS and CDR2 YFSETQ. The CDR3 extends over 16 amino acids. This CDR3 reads CASSKGLAGVQDTQYF. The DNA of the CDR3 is TGCGCCAGCAGCAAAGGACTAGCGGGGGTGCAAGATACGCAGTATTTT.

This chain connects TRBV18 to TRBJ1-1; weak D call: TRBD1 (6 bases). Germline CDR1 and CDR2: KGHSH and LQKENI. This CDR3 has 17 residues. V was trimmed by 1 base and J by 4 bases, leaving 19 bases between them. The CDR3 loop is CASSPQGGGSYGTEAFF. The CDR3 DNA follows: TGTGCCAGCTCACCACAAGGGGGGGGGAGCTATGGCACTGAAGCTTTCTTT.

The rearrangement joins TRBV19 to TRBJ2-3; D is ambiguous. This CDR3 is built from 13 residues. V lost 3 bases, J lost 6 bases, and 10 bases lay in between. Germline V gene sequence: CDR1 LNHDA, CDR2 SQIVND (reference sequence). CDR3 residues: CASSITLEDTQYF. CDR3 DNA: TGTGCCAGTAGTATTACCTTAGAGGATACGCAGTATTTT.

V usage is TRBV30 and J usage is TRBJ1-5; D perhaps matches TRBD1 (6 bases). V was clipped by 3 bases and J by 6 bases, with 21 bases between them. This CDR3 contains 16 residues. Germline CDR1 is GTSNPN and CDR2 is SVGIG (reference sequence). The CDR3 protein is CAWRTKGGGAGQPQHF. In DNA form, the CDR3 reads TGTGCCTGGAGGACGAAAGGGGGAGGGGCCGGTCAGCCCCAGCATTTT.

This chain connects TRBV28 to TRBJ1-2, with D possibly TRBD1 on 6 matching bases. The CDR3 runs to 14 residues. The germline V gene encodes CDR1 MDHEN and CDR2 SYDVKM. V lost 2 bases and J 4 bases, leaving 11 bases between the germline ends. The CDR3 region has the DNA TGTGCCAGCAGTTTAAACAGGGAGGGCTATGGCTACACCTTC. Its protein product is CASSLNREGYGYTF.

For the CDR3, the DNA is TGTGCCAGCAGCCCGGGACAGAACACCGGGGAGCTGTTTTTT. This sequence encodes CASSPGQNTGELFF. The chain employs TRBV7-2 and TRBJ2-2, with D perhaps TRBD1 (6 bases). The germline V and J ends were trimmed by 5 bases and 1 base, with 8 bases remaining between them. Germline V CDR1 and CDR2: SGHTA, FQGNSA. CDR3 size: 14 residues.

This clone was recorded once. CDR3 in DNA: TGTGCCAGCAGCGCGGGACACGGCTACGAGCAGTACTTC. This gives the protein CASSAGHGYEQYF. V gene TRBV9 combines with J gene TRBJ2-7; tentatively, D is TRBD1 (6 bases). Trimming left V 3 bases short and J 3 bases short, with 10 bases between. The CDR3 runs to 13 residues. In germline, CDR1 is SGDLS, CDR2 YYNGEE.

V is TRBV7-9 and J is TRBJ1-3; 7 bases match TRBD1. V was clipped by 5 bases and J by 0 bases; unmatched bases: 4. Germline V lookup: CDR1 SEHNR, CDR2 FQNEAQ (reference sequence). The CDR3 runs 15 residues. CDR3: CASSRGQASGNTIYF. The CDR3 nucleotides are TGTGCCAGCAGCCGAGGACAGGCCTCTGGAAACACCATATATTTT.

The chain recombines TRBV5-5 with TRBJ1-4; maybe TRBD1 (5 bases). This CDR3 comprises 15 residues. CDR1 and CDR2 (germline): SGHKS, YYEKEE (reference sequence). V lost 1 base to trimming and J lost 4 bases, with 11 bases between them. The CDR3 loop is CASSLIWGRNEKLFF. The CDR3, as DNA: TGTGCCAGCAGCTTGATATGGGGCCGTAATGAAAAACTGTTTTTT.

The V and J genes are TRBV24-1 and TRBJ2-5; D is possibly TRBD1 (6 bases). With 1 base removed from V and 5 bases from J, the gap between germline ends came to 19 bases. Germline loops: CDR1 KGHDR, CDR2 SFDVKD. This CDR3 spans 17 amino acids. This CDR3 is CATSDFEGTRGTETQYF. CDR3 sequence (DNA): TGTGCCACCAGTGATTTCGAGGGGACCAGGGGTACGGAGACCCAGTACTTC.